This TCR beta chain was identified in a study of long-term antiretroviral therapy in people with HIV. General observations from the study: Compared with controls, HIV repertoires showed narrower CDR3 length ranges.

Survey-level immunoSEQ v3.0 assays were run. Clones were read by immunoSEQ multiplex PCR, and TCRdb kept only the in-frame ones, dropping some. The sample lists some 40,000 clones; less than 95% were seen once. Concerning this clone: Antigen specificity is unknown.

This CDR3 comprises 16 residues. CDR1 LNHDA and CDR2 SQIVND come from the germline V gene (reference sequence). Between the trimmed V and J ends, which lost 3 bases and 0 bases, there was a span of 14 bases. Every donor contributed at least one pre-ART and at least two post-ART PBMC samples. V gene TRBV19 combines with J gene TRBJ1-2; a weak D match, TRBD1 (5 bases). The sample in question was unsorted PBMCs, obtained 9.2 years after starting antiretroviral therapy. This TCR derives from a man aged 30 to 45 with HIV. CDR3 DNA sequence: TGTGCCAGTAGTATCCGGGGACGGCACCCTAACTATGGCTACACCTTC. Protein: CASSIRGRHPNYGYTF.